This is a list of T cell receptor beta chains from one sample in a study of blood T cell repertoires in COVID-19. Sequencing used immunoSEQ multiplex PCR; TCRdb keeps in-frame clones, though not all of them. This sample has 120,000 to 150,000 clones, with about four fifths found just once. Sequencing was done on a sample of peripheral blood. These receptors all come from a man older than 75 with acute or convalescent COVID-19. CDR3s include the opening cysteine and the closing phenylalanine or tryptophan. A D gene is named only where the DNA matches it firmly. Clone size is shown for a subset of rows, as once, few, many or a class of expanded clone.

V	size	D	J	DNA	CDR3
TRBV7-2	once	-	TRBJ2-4	TGTGCCAGCAGCTTACTTGGCAGGGGCGCCATTCAGTACTTC	CASSLLGRGAIQYF
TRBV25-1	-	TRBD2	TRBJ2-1	TGTGCCACCAACCGGGGGGGGGCCTACAATGAGCAGTTCTTC	CATNRGGAYNEQFF
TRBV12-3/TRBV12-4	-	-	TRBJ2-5	TGTGCCAGCAGTTTTGCCCGGCAAGAGACCCAGTACTTC	CASSFARQETQYF
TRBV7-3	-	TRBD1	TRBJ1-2	TGTGCCAGCAGCCAGACAGGGGAGGGTGGCTACACCTTC	CASSQTGEGGYTF
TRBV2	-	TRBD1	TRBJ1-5	TGTGCCAGCAGTTCGGGACAGGCCTCCAATCAGCCCCAGCATTTT	CASSSGQASNQPQHF
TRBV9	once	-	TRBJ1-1	TGTGCCAGCAGCGTAGGAGGAGCTTTAGGAGTGGGAGCTTTCTTT	CASSVGGALGVGAFF
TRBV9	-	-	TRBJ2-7	TGTGCCAGCACCCTGGGGCCCGGCGCCTACGAGCAGTACTTC	CASTLGPGAYEQYF
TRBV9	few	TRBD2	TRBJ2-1	TGTGCCAGCAGCGCAGCGACTAGCGGGGGGAACAATGAGCAGTTCTTC	CASSAATSGGNNEQFF
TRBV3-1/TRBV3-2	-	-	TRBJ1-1	TGTGCCAGCAGCCAGGCCGGGATTCACACTGAAGCTTTCTTT	CASSQAGIHTEAFF
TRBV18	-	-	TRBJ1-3	TGTGCCAGCTCACCGGGGGCAGAAAGTCTATATTTT	CASSPGAESLYF
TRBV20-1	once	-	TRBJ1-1	TGCAGTGCTAGTTGGAGCCATGAAGCTTTCTTT	CSASWSHEAFF
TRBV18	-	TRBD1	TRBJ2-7	TGTGCCAGCTCACCAACAGGGGGCTACGAGCAGTACTTC	CASSPTGGYEQYF
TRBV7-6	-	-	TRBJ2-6	TGTGCCAGCAGCGCAGACATCGGTGCTTCTTCTGGGGCCAACGTCCTGACTTTC	CASSADIGASSGANVLTF
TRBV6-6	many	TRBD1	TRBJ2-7	TGTGCCAGCAGTTACTCGTGGGACAGGGGGAGTCTCGAGCAGTACTTC	CASSYSWDRGSLEQYF
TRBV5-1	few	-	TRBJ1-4	TGCGCCAGCAGCCGGAGTACGACTAATGAAAAACTGTTTTTT	CASSRSTTNEKLFF
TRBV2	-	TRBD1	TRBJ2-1	TGTGCCAGCACTCGACAGGGTTGGGATGAGCAGTTCTTC	CASTRQGWDEQFF
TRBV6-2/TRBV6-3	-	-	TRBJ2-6	TGTGCCAGCAGCTCCACAGGGCCTGGGGCCAACGTCCTGACTTTC	CASSSTGPGANVLTF